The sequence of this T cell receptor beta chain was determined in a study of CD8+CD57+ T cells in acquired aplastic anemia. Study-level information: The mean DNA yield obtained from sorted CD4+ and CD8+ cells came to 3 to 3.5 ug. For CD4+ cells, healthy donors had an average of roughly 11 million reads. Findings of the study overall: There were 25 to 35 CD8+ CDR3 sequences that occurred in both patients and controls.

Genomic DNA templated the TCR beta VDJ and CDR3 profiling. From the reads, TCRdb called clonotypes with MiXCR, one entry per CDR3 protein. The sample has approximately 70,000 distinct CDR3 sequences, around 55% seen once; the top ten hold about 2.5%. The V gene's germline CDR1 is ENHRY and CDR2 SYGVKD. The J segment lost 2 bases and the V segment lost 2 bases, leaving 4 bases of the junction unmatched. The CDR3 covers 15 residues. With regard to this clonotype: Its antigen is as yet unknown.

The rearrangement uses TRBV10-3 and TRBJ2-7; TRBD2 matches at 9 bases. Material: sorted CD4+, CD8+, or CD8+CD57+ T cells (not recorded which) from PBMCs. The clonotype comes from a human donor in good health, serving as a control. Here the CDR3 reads CAISEIGGGAYEQYF. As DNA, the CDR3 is TGTGCCATCAGTGAGATAGGCGGGGGGGCCTACGAGCAGTACTTC.